Below, 10 T cell receptor beta chains from the same sample are listed, as sequenced in a study of beta chain features in type 1 diabetes. Reverse transcription of all isolated RNA meant that expressed TCRB transcripts were sequenced. TCRdb's copy holds only in-frame clones and misses some; the assay was immunoSEQ multiplex PCR. The sample lists 330,000 or so clones, approximately 15% occurring once. Sequencing was done on a sample of central memory CD4+ T cells from blood. The receptor set was obtained from a man under 40 in good health.

V usage is TRBV6-5 and J usage is TRBJ2-7; 8 nucleotides align to TRBD1. With 6 bases clipped from V and 5 bases from J, the junction kept 12 bases outside the gene matches. The CDR3 consists of 15 residues. CDR1 and CDR2 from the germline V gene are MNHEY and SVGAGI. The CDR3 here is CASSPRTGKPHEQYF. CDR3 bases: TGTGCCAGCAGCCCCCGGACAGGGAAGCCCCACGAGCAGTACTTC.

The J gene is TRBJ2-1, the V gene TRBV10-3; no reliable D call. The CDR3 is 16 amino acids. Trimming cost V 0 bases and J 0 bases, with 9 bases left between them. Germline V gene sequence: CDR1 ENHRY, CDR2 SYGVKD. CDR3 amino acids: CAISESAGGSYNEQFF. DNA of the CDR3: TGTGCCATCAGTGAGTCTGCAGGCGGCTCCTACAATGAGCAGTTCTTC.

The chain carries TRBV7-9 and TRBJ2-3; maybe TRBD2 (5 bases). CDR1 and CDR2 from the germline V gene are SEHNR and FQNEAQ (reference sequence). V was clipped by 5 bases and J by 2 bases, with 8 bases between them. This CDR3 has 13 amino acids. The CDR3 loop is CASSERDTDTQYF. DNA of the CDR3: TGTGCCAGCAGCGAGAGGGACACAGATACGCAGTATTTT.

The V gene is TRBV6-5, the J gene TRBJ2-3; 9 bases match TRBD1. CDR1 is MNHEY and CDR2 is SVGAGI in the germline V gene. The CDR3 is made up of 14 amino acids. The junction had 4 bases not matched to a gene; V was cut back by 4 bases and J by 5 bases. The CDR3 region is CASSSQGAEDTQYF. In DNA, the CDR3 is TGTGCCAGCAGTTCACAGGGGGCCGAAGATACGCAGTATTTT.

The CDR3 here is CASGTRVPYEQYF. The CDR3 nucleotides are TGTGCCAGCGGGACCCGTGTCCCCTACGAGCAGTACTTC. The chain carries TRBV6-5 and TRBJ2-7; the D gene could be TRBD1 or TRBD2 (5 bases each). The V and J ends lost 8 bases and 2 bases respectively, with 13 bases between them. CDR3 length equals 13 residues. From germline, CDR1 is MNHEY and CDR2 SVGAGI.

Only a few counts were recorded for this clone. The chain couples TRBV7-2 to TRBJ2-6; D unclear. Looked up from germline, CDR1 is SGHTA and CDR2 is FQGNSA. Trimming cost V 5 bases and J 12 bases, with 8 bases left between them. CDR3 size: 11 residues. The chain's CDR3 is CASSAKVVLTF. In nucleotides, the CDR3 is TGTGCCAGCAGCGCTAAGGTCGTCCTGACTTTC.

This sequence joins TRBV30 and TRBJ2-5; D ambiguous. V lost 4 bases to trimming and J lost 3 bases, with 12 bases between them. In germline, CDR1 is GTSNPN, CDR2 SVGIG (reference sequence). The CDR3 contains 13 residues. CDR3 coding DNA: TGTGCCTGGACGGGCAGAATGGAAGAGACCCAGTACTTC. This encodes CAWTGRMEETQYF.

There are a few counts of this clone. V is TRBV18 and J is TRBJ1-2; 7 bases are shared with TRBD1. This CDR3 region has 14 residues. The germline CDR1 and CDR2 sequences are KGHSH and LQKENI. Unmatched junction bases numbered 12, after V lost 6 bases and J lost 8 bases. This chain's CDR3 is CASSLVDRDLGYTF. CDR3 DNA: TGTGCCAGCTCTCTTGTCGACAGGGATCTAGGCTACACCTTC.

This clone was observed a handful of times. V is TRBV30 and J is TRBJ1-2, with a possible D match to TRBD1 (5 bases). The germline gives CDR1 GTSNPN, CDR2 SVGIG (reference sequence). CDR3 length: 17 residues. Trimming removed 0 bases from V and 5 bases from J, with 22 bases in between. CDR3 DNA: TGTGCCTGGAGTGTAAAAACGACAGCTGGGGTGCGTTATGGCTACACCTTC. Translating gives CAWSVKTTAGVRYGYTF.

The chain uses TRBV6-1 and TRBJ1-2; D is perhaps TRBD1 (5 bases). CDR3 length: 15 amino acids. The V and J ends lost 2 bases and 7 bases respectively, with 17 bases between them. Per germline, CDR1 MNHNS and CDR2 SASEGT. The chain's CDR3 is CASSENEAGFSGYTF. The CDR3 bases are TGTGCCAGCAGTGAAAATGAGGCAGGGTTCAGTGGCTACACCTTC.